The 2 T cell receptor beta chains listed next were all sequenced from one sample in a study of glioma-infiltrating T cells after dendritic cell vaccination. Time point in this sample: after dendritic cell vaccination, including at tumor progression/relapse. The table came from immunoSEQ multiplex PCR; TCRdb's copy has only in-frame clones and leaves some out. The repertoire consists of tens of thousands of clones, with just under 85% occurring once and the leading ten covering around a sixth. Source: blood, taken after dendritic cell vaccination. The receptors were sampled from a human donor with glioblastoma.

This chain uses TRBV2 with TRBJ1-5; D unresolved. Germline CDR1 reads SNHLY; CDR2 reads FYNNEI. The CDR3 is 14 residues long. Trimming took off 10 bases at V and 6 bases at J, with 19 bases between the two ends. CDR3 DNA sequence: TGTGCCACCCGCCGGCCCTTGGAGGGTCAGCCCCAGCATTTT. Amino acids: CATRRPLEGQPQHF. The whole variable domain, filled in from reference TRBV2 and TRBJ1-5, reads EPEVTQTPSHQVTQMGQEVILRCVPISNHLYFYWYRQILGQKVEFLVSFYNNEISEKSEIFDDQFSVERPDGSNFTLKIRSTKLEDSAMYFCATRRPLEGQPQHFGDGTRLSIL.

This rearrangement joins TRBV7-2 to TRBJ1-3; no definite D call. The CDR3 consists of 15 residues. Trimming stripped 5 bases from V and 4 bases from J, with 15 bases between. Germline V gene data show CDR1 as SGHTA and CDR2 as FQGNSA. The CDR3 loop reads CASSPHGNSGNTIYF. The CDR3 region has the DNA TGTGCCAGCAGCCCCCACGGGAATTCAGGAAACACCATATATTTT. Full variable domain (rest looked up from reference TRBV7-2 and TRBJ1-3): GAGVSQSPSNKVTEKGKDVELRCDPISGHTALYWYRQSLGQGLEFLIYFQGNSAPDKSGLPSDRFSAERTGGSVSTLTIQRTQQEDSAVYLCASSPHGNSGNTIYFGEGSWLTVV.